One sample yielded the 24 T cell receptor beta chains listed below, sequenced in a study of T-cell memory formation after mild COVID-19. TCRdb passed the 5' RACE reads through MiXCR, listing each CDR3 protein once. The data contain 250,000 to 400,000 distinct CDR3 sequences, approximately 14% of them seen just once; the ten biggest clones take up around 23%. Sequences were obtained from PBMCs or a T cell subset sorted from them (not recorded which). These receptors came from a man aged 18-30 years who had mild COVID-19 (a few samples of this study predate the infection). Cell type and time point are not known.

This clonotype was observed a few times. This sequence joins TRBV2 and TRBJ2-3, with no clear D. The length of the CDR3 is 15 residues. V was trimmed by 4 bases and J by 0 bases, leaving 11 bases between them. Per the germline V gene, CDR1 is SNHLY and CDR2 is FYNNEI. As DNA, the CDR3 is TGTGCCAGCAGTGGGGTTTCCCCTAGCACAGATACGCAGTATTTT. The encoded protein is CASSGVSPSTDTQYF.

Here the CDR3 DNA reads TGTGCCAGCAGCTTAAGCGCTAGCTCCAGGACGGATACGCAGTATTTT. Translating gives CASSLSASSRTDTQYF. The chain is built from TRBV7-3 and TRBJ2-3; possible D gene TRBD2, 5 bases. Deletions cut 1 base from V and 6 bases from J, with 17 bases between. The CDR3 runs 16 residues. Germline CDR1 and CDR2: SGHTA and FQGTGA.

The chain couples TRBV5-1 to TRBJ2-3; the match to TRBD2 covers 7 bases. Germline V CDR1 and CDR2: SGHRS, YFSETQ. Losses at the gene ends were 4 bases for V and 3 bases for J; bases not matched to a gene: 5. This CDR3 comprises 14 residues. CDR3 DNA sequence: TGCGCCAGCAGCACCCGACTAGCTACAGATACGCAGTATTTT. It specifies CASSTRLATDTQYF.

The chain combines TRBV4-3 with TRBJ1-2, with D possibly TRBD1 on 6 matching bases. Germline V gene sequence: CDR1 LGHNA, CDR2 YSLEER. V dropped 0 bases and J dropped 6 bases, with 14 bases sitting between them. The CDR3 is 15 residues long. The DNA for the CDR3 is TGCGCCAGCAGCCAAGATCCCTGGGGGCTCGATGGCTACACCTTC. Translation gives CASSQDPWGLDGYTF.

The rearrangement links TRBV7-9 to TRBJ2-7; possible D gene TRBD2, 6 bases. V lost 5 bases and J lost 9, with 17 bases in between. Germline-derived CDR1 and CDR2 are SEHNR and FQNEAQ (reference sequence). This CDR3 region has 13 residues. CDR3 nucleotide sequence: TGTGCCAGCAGCGGGGACGGGACTCTCGGGCAGTACGTC. Encoded protein: CASSGDGTLGQYV.

This clonotype was counted ten times or more. The chain uses TRBV7-2 and TRBJ1-1; a possible D gene is TRBD1 (5 bases). V was trimmed by 5 bases and J by 1 base, leaving 14 bases between them. Per germline, CDR1 SGHTA and CDR2 FQGNSA. CDR3 length: 15 amino acids. CDR3 DNA sequence: TGTGCCAGCAGCCTTACCGGGACTGCGAACACTGAAGCTTTCTTT. Translation: CASSLTGTANTEAFF.

V gene TRBV7-8 combines with J gene TRBJ1-2; D possibly corresponds to TRBD1 (5 bases). The CDR3 totals 16 residues. Germline V gene lookup returns CDR1 SGHVS and CDR2 FQNEAQ. Between the trimmed V and J ends, which lost 3 bases and 4 bases, there was a span of 18 bases. The CDR3 reads CASSFELGRVVYGYTF. The CDR3 DNA reads TGTGCCAGCAGCTTTGAGTTGGGCAGGGTTGTCTATGGCTACACCTTC.

In this sample, this clonotype turned up a few times. The chain joins TRBV5-5 to TRBJ2-2, with 8 bases lining up with TRBD2. This CDR3 region has 16 residues. Germline V gene sequence: CDR1 SGHKS, CDR2 YYEKEE (reference sequence). V was pared by 4 bases and J by 5 bases, with 10 bases of the junction left unmatched. The CDR3 DNA sequence: TGTGCCAGCAGCCGGCGGGGGGATAAGTGGACCGGGGAGCTGTTTTTT. Its protein product is CASSRRGDKWTGELFF.

V gene TRBV7-2 combines with J gene TRBJ1-1; D gene uncertain. From germline, CDR1 is SGHTA and CDR2 FQGNSA. The CDR3 runs to 13 residues. Deletions cut 0 bases from V and 4 bases from J, with 6 bases between. CDR3 DNA: TGTGCCAGCAGCTTAGCGTTTTTCACTGAAGCTTTCTTT. The encoded protein is CASSLAFFTEAFF.

The CDR3 DNA reads TGTGCCAGCAGCGTGAATAGCGGGGGGAGCAACAATGAGCAGTTCTTC. This codes for CASSVNSGGSNNEQFF. V and J are TRBV9 and TRBJ2-1; 10 nucleotides agree with TRBD2. The CDR3 consists of 16 residues. Germline V gives CDR1 SGDLS, CDR2 YYNGEE. J lost 5 bases, V lost 2 bases, and 7 bases had no gene match.

A few counts support this clonotype. The rearrangement joins TRBV20-1 to TRBJ1-5; D remains unclear. There are 13 residues in the CDR3. Germline CDR1 and CDR2: DFQATT and SNEGSKA (reference sequence). V lost 2 bases to trimming and J lost 5 bases, with 10 bases between them. CDR3 residues: CSARPQGYQPQHF. The CDR3 DNA reads as TGCAGTGCTAGACCTCAAGGTTATCAGCCCCAGCATTTT.

The J gene is TRBJ2-7, the V gene TRBV7-9, with D possibly TRBD1 on 6 matching bases. Trimming stripped 2 bases from V and 1 base from J, with 15 bases between. The CDR3 totals 16 residues. Germline CDR1 reads SEHNR; CDR2 reads FQNEAQ (reference sequence). CDR3 sequence (DNA): TGTGCCAGCAGCTTAAGATCGGACAGACGATCCTACGAGCAGTACGTC. Protein: CASSLRSDRRSYEQYV.

This clonotype has only a few counts. The rearrangement joins TRBV6-5 to TRBJ2-3; 7 positions agree with TRBD2. V was pared by 2 bases and J by 4 bases, with 9 bases of the junction left unmatched. CDR1 MNHEY and CDR2 SVGAGI come from the germline V gene. The CDR3 length is 16 residues. CDR3 sequence reads: CASSYSGGETADTQYF. CDR3 bases: TGTGCCAGCAGTTACAGTGGGGGGGAGACGGCAGATACGCAGTATTTT.

This clonotype was counted ten times or more. V usage is TRBV12-3 or TRBV12-4 and J usage is TRBJ2-3; 9 nucleotides line up with TRBD1. CDR3 length: 15 amino acids. V shed 3 bases, J shed 2 bases, and the junction held 3 bases outside the gene matches. The CDR3 DNA follows: TGTGCCAGCAGTTTGGGGACAGGGAACACAGATACGCAGTATTTT. Amino acids: CASSLGTGNTDTQYF.

There are a few counts of this clonotype. V and J are TRBV7-9 and TRBJ2-1, with D perhaps matching TRBD1 (6 bases). The CDR3 totals 15 residues. V lost 5 bases, J lost 4 bases, and 15 bases lay in between. The V gene's germline CDR1 is SEHNR and CDR2 FQNEAQ (reference sequence). CDR3: CASSPKTGKYNEQFF. CDR3 nucleotides: TGTGCCAGCAGCCCTAAGACAGGAAAATACAATGAGCAGTTCTTC.

This clonotype occurred a few times. V gene TRBV7-9 combines with J gene TRBJ2-5, with D perhaps assigned TRBD1 or TRBD2 (6 bases each). The V end was cut by 7 bases, the J end by 7 bases, with 16 bases between. Germline CDR1 and CDR2: SEHNR and FQNEAQ (reference sequence). This CDR3 is 13 amino acids long. The CDR3 spells CASTSQGLVTQYF. CDR3 nucleotide sequence: TGTGCCAGCACCTCACAGGGACTTGTGACCCAGTACTTC.

This clonotype appeared once. This chain uses TRBV28 with TRBJ1-2; D ambiguous. Germline assignment: CDR1 MDHEN and CDR2 SYDVKM. The ends were cut back, 2 bases at V and 4 bases at J, with 14 bases in the middle. The CDR3 covers 15 residues. CDR3 residues: CASSLGGDIVYGYTF. CDR3 DNA sequence: TGTGCCAGCAGTTTAGGCGGGGATATAGTCTATGGCTACACCTTC.

This clonotype was seen a handful of times. This rearrangement joins TRBV3-1 to TRBJ1-5; D might be TRBD1 (5 bases). V lost 1 base, J lost 5 bases, and 12 bases lay in between. Germline V lookup: CDR1 LGHDT, CDR2 YNNKEL (reference sequence). The CDR3 is 15 amino acids. The CDR3 reads CASSQGLGDHQPQHF. In nucleotides, the CDR3 is TGTGCCAGCAGCCAAGGGCTTGGGGACCATCAGCCCCAGCATTTT.

This clonotype has more than one count but fewer than ten. This sequence joins TRBV7-9 and TRBJ2-2; D is unclear. The CDR3 has 13 amino acids. CDR1 is SEHNR, CDR2 FQNEAQ, per germline (reference sequence). V lost 3 bases, J lost 8 bases, and 10 bases lay in between. The CDR3 DNA is TGTGCCAGCAGCTTTTCGTTCCGGGGGGAGCTGTTTTTT. It encodes CASSFSFRGELFF.

This clonotype was picked up a small number of times. This chain links TRBV7-9 with TRBJ2-1, with D possibly TRBD2 on 5 matching bases. The CDR3 is made up of 14 amino acids. Germline loops: CDR1 SEHNR, CDR2 FQNEAQ (reference sequence). With 5 bases removed from V and 5 bases from J, the gap between germline ends came to 13 bases. Written as DNA, the CDR3 is TGTGCCAGCAGCCTGGACTCTCTTCACAATGAGCAGTTCTTC. Encoded protein: CASSLDSLHNEQFF. The full variable domain, in which reference TRBV7-9 and TRBJ2-1 provide the parts outside the CDR3, is DTGVSQNPRHKITKRGQNVTFRCDPISEHNRLYWYRQTLGQGPEFLTYFQNEAQLEKSRLLSDRFSAERPKGSFSTLEIQRTEQGDSAMYLCASSLDSLHNEQFFGPGTRLTVL.

This rearrangement joins TRBV6-6 to TRBJ2-1, with D perhaps being TRBD1 or TRBD2 (5 bases each). CDR1 and CDR2 (germline): MNHNY, SVGAGI (reference sequence). V gave up 3 bases and J gave up 5 bases, with 11 bases separating them. This CDR3 spans 14 amino acids. The CDR3 region is CASSYIGADNEQFF. The DNA for the CDR3 is TGTGCCAGCAGTTATATCGGGGCCGACAATGAGCAGTTCTTC.

This clonotype showed up many times. This chain joins TRBV5-6 and TRBJ2-7; the D is unclear. The CDR3 contains 13 residues. Germline CDR1 is SGHDT and CDR2 is YYEEEE. V dropped 1 base and J dropped 7 bases, with 12 bases sitting between them. Written as DNA, the CDR3 is TGTGCCAGCAGCTTGACACACGGTGGGGAGCAGTACGTC. Its protein is CASSLTHGGEQYV.

This clonotype was seen only a few times. The chain carries TRBV25-1 and TRBJ1-5, with TRBD1 as a possible D gene (5 bases). The V end was cut by 2 bases, the J end by 7 bases, with 15 bases between. The germline CDR1 and CDR2 sequences are MGHDK and SYGVNS. The CDR3 runs 15 residues. CDR3 amino acids: CASSELTGGEQPQHF. The CDR3 DNA sequence: TGTGCCAGCAGTGAACTTACGGGGGGAGAACAGCCCCAGCATTTT. Supplemented by reference TRBV25-1 and TRBJ1-5, the full variable domain reads EADIYQTPRYLVIGTGKKITLECSQTMGHDKMYWYQQDPGMELHLIHYSYGVNSTEKGDLSSESTVSRIRTEHFPLTLESARPSHTSQYLCASSELTGGEQPQHFGDGTRLSIL.

This clonotype was counted between two and nine times. The rearrangement joins TRBV9 to TRBJ1-2, with D perhaps TRBD1 (5 bases). Germline V gene data show CDR1 as SGDLS and CDR2 as YYNGEE. The CDR3 contains 14 residues. The ends were cut back, 0 bases at V and 1 base at J, with 7 bases in the middle. The CDR3: CASSVGDGNYGYTF. CDR3 nucleotide sequence: TGTGCCAGCAGCGTAGGGGACGGTAACTATGGCTACACCTTC.